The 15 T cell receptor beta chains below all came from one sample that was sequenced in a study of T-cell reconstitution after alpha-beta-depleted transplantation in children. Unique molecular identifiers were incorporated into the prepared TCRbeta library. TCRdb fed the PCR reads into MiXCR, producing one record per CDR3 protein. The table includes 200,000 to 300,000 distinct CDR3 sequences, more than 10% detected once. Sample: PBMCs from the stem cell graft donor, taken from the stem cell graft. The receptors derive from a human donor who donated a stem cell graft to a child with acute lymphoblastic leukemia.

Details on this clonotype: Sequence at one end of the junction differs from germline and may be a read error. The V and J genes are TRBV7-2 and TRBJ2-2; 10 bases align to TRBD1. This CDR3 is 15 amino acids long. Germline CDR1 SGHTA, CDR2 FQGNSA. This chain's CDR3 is CASSSGQGKTGDLFF. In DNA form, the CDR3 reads TGTGCCAGCAGCTCGGGACAGGGGAAGACCGGGGACCTGTTTTTT.

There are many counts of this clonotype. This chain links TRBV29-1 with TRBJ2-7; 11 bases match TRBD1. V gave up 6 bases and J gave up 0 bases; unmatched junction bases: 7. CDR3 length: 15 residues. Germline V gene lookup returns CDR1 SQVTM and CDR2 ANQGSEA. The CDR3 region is CSVDTGTGGSYEQYF. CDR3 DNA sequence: TGCAGCGTAGACACCGGGACAGGGGGCTCCTACGAGCAGTACTTC.

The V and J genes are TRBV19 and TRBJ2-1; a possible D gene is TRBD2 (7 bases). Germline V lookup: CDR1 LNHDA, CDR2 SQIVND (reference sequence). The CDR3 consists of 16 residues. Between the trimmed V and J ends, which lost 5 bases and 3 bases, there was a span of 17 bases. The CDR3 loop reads CASSRRRGGGYNEQFF. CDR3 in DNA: TGTGCCAGTAGTCGAAGGCGGGGAGGGGGCTACAATGAGCAGTTCTTC.

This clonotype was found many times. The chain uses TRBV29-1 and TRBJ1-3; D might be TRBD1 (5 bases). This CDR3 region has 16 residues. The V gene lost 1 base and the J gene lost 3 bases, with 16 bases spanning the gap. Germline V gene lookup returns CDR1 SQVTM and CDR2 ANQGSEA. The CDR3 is CSVEGRGEGIGNTIYF. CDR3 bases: TGCAGCGTTGAAGGGAGGGGAGAAGGGATTGGAAACACCATATATTTT.

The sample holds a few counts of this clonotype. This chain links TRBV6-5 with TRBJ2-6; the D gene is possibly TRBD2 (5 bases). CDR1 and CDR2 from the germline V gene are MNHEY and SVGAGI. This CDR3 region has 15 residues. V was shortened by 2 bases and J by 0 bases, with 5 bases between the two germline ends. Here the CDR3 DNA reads TGTGCCAGCAGTTACCGGGACTCTGGGGCCAACGTCCTGACTTTC. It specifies CASSYRDSGANVLTF.

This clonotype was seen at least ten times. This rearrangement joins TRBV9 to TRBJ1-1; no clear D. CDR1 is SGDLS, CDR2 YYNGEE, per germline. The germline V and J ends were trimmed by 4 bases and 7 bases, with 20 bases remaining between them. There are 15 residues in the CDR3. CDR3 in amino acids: CASSPQAMTEDEAFF. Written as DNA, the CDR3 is TGTGCCAGCAGCCCCCAAGCGATGACGGAGGATGAAGCTTTCTTT. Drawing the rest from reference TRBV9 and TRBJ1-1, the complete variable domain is DSGVTQTPKHLITATGQRVTLRCSPRSGDLSVYWYQQSLDQGLQFLIQYYNGEERAKGNILERFSAQQFPDLHSELNLSSLELGDSALYFCASSPQAMTEDEAFFGQGTRLTVV.

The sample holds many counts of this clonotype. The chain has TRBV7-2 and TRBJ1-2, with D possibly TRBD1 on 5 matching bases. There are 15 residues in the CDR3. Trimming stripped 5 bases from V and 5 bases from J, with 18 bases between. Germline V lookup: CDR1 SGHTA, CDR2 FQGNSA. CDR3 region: CASSLTTNRIYGYTF. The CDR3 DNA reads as TGTGCCAGCAGCCTCACCACTAACAGGATTTATGGCTACACCTTC.

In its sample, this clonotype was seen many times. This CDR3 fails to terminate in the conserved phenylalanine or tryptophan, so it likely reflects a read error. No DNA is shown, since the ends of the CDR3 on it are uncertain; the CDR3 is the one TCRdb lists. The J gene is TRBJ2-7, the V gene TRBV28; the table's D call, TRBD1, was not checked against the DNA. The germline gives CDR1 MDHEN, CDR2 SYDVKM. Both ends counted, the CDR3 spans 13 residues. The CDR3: CASSLISPRTGGG.

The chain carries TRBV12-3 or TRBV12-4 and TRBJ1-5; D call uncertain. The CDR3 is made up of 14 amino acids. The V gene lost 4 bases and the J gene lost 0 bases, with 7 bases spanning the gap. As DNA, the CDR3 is TGTGCCAGCAGTTCAAGACTTAGCAATCAGCCCCAGCATTTT. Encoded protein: CASSSRLSNQPQHF.

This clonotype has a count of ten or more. The CDR3 is CASSRGEGTEAFF. The CDR3 DNA sequence: TGTGCCAGCAGCCGGGGGGAAGGCACTGAAGCTTTCTTT. The chain has TRBV6-5 and TRBJ1-1, with D tentatively TRBD1 (5 bases). V gave up 6 bases and J gave up 4 bases, with 12 bases separating them. This CDR3 spans 13 amino acids. Germline values: CDR1 MNHEY, CDR2 SVGAGI.

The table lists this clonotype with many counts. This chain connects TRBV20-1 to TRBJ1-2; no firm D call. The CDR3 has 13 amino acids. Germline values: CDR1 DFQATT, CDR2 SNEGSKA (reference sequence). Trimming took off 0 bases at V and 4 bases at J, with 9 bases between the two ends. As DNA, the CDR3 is TGCAGTGCTAGAGACGTCGAGGCCTATGGCTACACCTTC. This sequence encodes CSARDVEAYGYTF.

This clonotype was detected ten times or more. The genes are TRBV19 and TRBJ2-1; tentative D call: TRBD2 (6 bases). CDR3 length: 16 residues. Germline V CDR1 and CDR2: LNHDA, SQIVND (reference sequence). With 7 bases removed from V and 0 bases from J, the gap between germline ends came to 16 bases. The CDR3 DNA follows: TGTGCCAGTACACCGCTAGCGCTGAGCTCCTACAATGAGCAGTTCTTC. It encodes CASTPLALSSYNEQFF.

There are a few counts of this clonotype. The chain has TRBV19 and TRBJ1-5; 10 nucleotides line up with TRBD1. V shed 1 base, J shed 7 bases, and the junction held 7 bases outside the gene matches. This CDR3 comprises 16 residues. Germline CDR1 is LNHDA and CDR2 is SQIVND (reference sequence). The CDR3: CASSIADRGLRQPQHF. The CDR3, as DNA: TGTGCCAGTAGTATAGCCGACAGGGGGCTAAGACAGCCCCAGCATTTT.

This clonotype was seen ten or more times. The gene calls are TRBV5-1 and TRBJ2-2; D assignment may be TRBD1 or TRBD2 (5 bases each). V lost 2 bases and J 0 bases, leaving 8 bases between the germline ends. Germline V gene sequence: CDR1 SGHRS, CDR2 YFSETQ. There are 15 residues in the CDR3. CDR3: CASSFEGPNTGELFF. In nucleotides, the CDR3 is TGCGCCAGCAGCTTCGAGGGGCCGAACACCGGGGAGCTGTTTTTT.

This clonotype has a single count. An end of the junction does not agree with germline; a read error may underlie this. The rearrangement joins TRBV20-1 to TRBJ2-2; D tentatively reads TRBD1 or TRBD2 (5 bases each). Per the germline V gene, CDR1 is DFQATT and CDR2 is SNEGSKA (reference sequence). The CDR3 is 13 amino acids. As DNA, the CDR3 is TGCAGTGCCAAGGCAGGGAACACCGGGGTGCTGTTTTTT. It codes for CSAKAGNTGVLFF.